This T cell receptor beta chain comes out of a study of blood T cell repertoires in COVID-19. This CDR3 contains 14 residues. Between the trimmed V and J ends, which lost 3 bases and 3 bases, there was a span of 13 bases. Germline V lookup: CDR1 SGHRS, CDR2 YFSETQ. In the original workflow: Quantification of nucleated cells was approximated via reference gene primer amplification. TCRdb keeps only in-frame clones here, not all; method: immunoSEQ multiplex PCR. That table furnishes V, J and clone size, whereas the DNA furnished D and trimming. The table shows a few hundred thousand clones, with 82% occurring only once.

The sequencing input was peripheral blood. The TCR comes from a woman aged 18-29 years with acute or convalescent COVID-19. The rearrangement joins TRBV5-1 to TRBJ2-7; D is possibly TRBD1 (6 bases). The CDR3 reads CASSSGTGLYEQYF. CDR3 in DNA: TGCGCCAGCAGCTCGGGTACAGGGCTCTACGAGCAGTACTTC.